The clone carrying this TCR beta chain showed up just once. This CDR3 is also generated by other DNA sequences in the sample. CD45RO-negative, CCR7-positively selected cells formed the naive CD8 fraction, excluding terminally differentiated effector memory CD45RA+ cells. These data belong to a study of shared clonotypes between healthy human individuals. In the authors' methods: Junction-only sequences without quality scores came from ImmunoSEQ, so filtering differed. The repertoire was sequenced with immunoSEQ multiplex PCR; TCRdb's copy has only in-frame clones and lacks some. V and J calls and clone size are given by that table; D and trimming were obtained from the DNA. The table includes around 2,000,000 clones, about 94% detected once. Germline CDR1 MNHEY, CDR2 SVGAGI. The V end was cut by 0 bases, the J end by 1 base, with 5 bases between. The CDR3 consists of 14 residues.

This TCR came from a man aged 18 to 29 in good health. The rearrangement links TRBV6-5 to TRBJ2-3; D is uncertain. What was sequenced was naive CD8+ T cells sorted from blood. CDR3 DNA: TGTGCCAGCAGTTACTCCCCCGGCACAGATACGCAGTATTTT. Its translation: CASSYSPGTDTQYF.